This T cell receptor (beta chain) was identified during a study of blood T cells in healthy people across ages. A second PCR of 7 to 11 cycles used a sample-barcoded 5' primer and a J-beta primer mix. From the 5' RACE reads, TCRdb called clonotypes with MiXCR, one entry per CDR3 protein. The repertoire includes 730,000 or so distinct CDR3 sequences, approximately 39% of them detected once, and approximately 22% sits in the top ten. The germline CDR1 and CDR2 sequences are LNHDA and SQIVND (reference sequence). V was clipped by 3 bases and J by 11 bases, with 17 bases between them. This CDR3 contains 14 residues.

This sequence joins TRBV19 and TRBJ1-5, with unresolved D. The sequenced sample was blood. The clonotype comes from an older woman in good health. This CDR3 is CASSIGQAPGAQHF. The CDR3 nucleotides read TGTGCCAGTAGTATTGGGCAGGCCCCCGGAGCCCAGCATTTT.